Listed below are T cell receptor beta chains from one sample, sequenced in a study of cytomegalovirus exposure and HLA in healthy donors. The table came from immunoSEQ multiplex PCR; TCRdb's copy has only in-frame clones and leaves some out. The profile shows around 100,000 clones, roughly 74% of them singletons. The sample consisted of PBMCs. Receptors originate from a woman in her thirties or forties in good health and CMV-seronegative. CDR3s include the opening cysteine and the closing phenylalanine or tryptophan. The D gene is left open where the match is weak. Clone size is stated in some rows and not others, as once, few, many or a class when expanded.

v_gene,j_gene,abundance,d_gene,CDR3nt,CDR3aa
TRBV7-2,TRBJ2-5,NA,TRBD2,TGTGCCAGCAGCTTAGGGGATGCGGGAGGGCCGGGAGAGACCCAGTACTTC,CASSLGDAGGPGETQYF
TRBV9,TRBJ2-7,few,NA,TGTGCCAGCAGCGTAGGGTCTAGTAGCGAGCAGTACTTC,CASSVGSSSEQYF
TRBV19,TRBJ1-2,NA,TRBD1,TGTGCCAGTAGTATTTTCTCGCATGAGGCAGGGGGTAACTATGGCTACACCTTC,CASSIFSHEAGGNYGYTF
TRBV11-2,TRBJ2-3,NA,NA,TGTGCCAGCAGCTTACTGCGCGTCGCCTACACAGATACGCAGTATTTT,CASSLLRVAYTDTQYF
TRBV7-9,TRBJ2-7,NA,TRBD1,TGTGCCAGCAGCGGGGACAGGGCTTCCTTCCACGAGCAGTACTTC,CASSGDRASFHEQYF
TRBV5-6,TRBJ1-4,NA,TRBD1,TGTGCCAGCAGCACAACAGGGGGCGCTTACGAAAAACTGTTTTTT,CASSTTGGAYEKLFF
TRBV5-1,TRBJ2-6,once,NA,TGCGCCAGCAGCTTACGAGTTTCTGGGGCCAACGTCCTGACTTTC,CASSLRVSGANVLTF
TRBV7-9,TRBJ2-1,NA,TRBD2,TGTGCCAGCAGCCAGACTAGCGGGAGTTACAATGAGCAGTTCTTC,CASSQTSGSYNEQFF
TRBV11-2,TRBJ1-6,NA,NA,TGTGCCAGCAGCTTAGACAGGGCCCCCCAAGTTCGGGTTTCACCCCTCCACTTT,CASSLDRAPQVRVSPLHF
TRBV30,TRBJ1-5,NA,NA,TGTGCCTGGAGTGACAGGGCGGGTCAGCCCCAGCATTTT,CAWSDRAGQPQHF
TRBV25-1,TRBJ2-1,few,NA,TGTGCCAGCAGTCACAATTACAATGAGCAGTTCTTC,CASSHNYNEQFF
TRBV7-7,TRBJ2-2,once,NA,TGTGCTAGCAGCGTCCGGGAGAACACCGGGGAGCTGTTTTTT,CASSVRENTGELFF
TRBV6-6,TRBJ2-2,NA,NA,TGTGCCAGCAGTTTTTTGCGCGCGAACACCGGGGAGCTGTTTTTT,CASSFLRANTGELFF
TRBV6-1,TRBJ1-6,NA,TRBD1,TGTGCCAGCAGAAGGACAGGGGTCGGTAATTCACCCCTCCACTTT,CASRRTGVGNSPLHF
TRBV7-2,TRBJ2-1,once,TRBD1,TGTGCCAGCACCATATCATCACAGGGGAGTGAGCAGTTCTTC,CASTISSQGSEQFF
TRBV30,TRBJ2-5,NA,TRBD1,TGTGCCTGGAGTACAGGGACAGGGTCGGAGACCCAGTACTTC,CAWSTGTGSETQYF
TRBV5-1,TRBJ1-4,NA,NA,TGCGCCAGCAGCAAGGACACTGAGAATGAAAAACTGTTTTTT,CASSKDTENEKLFF
TRBV15,TRBJ2-5,NA,TRBD1,TGTGCCACCAGCAGAGAGGACAGGAAAGAGACCCAGTACTTC,CATSREDRKETQYF
TRBV2,TRBJ1-5,NA,NA,TGTGCCAGCAGTGTATCCCGGACAGATCAGCCCCAGCATTTT,CASSVSRTDQPQHF
TRBV7-9,TRBJ2-3,NA,TRBD2,TGTGCCAGCAGCTTAAGCGGGGGGGCAGATACGCAGTATTTT,CASSLSGGADTQYF
TRBV30,TRBJ2-7,NA,TRBD1,TGTGCCTGGAGAGGACAGGGGGCCTACGAGCAGTACTTC,CAWRGQGAYEQYF
TRBV5-4,TRBJ2-5,NA,NA,TGTGCCAGCAGCCCCAAGGGGGGGGAAGAGACCCAGTACTTC,CASSPKGGEETQYF
TRBV5-1,TRBJ2-1,few,TRBD2,TGCGCCAGCAGCGGGACTAGCGGGAGGGCCCTAATATTCTTC,CASSGTSGRALIFF
TRBV19,TRBJ1-5,few,NA,TGTGCCAGTAGGGCCCTTGGCGGAACCAATCAGCCCCAGCATTTT,CASRALGGTNQPQHF
TRBV5-1,TRBJ2-7,few,NA,TGCGCCAGCAGCTTGGGGGCCGAGCAGTACTTC,CASSLGAEQYF
TRBV28,TRBJ2-3,NA,TRBD2,TGTGCCAGCAGCCTCACATCGACTAGCGGGACTAGCACAGATACGCAGTATTTT,CASSLTSTSGTSTDTQYF